In this sample, the clone carrying this TCR beta chain turned up a few times. Profiling relied on immunoSEQ multiplex PCR, and the TCRdb table lists in-frame clones only, not all of them. The table lists a few hundred thousand clones, 80% to 90% of them singletons. A PCR-confirmed or clinician-diagnosed COVID-19 case had contacted exposed participants within 2 weeks of entry. The data derive from a study of blood T cell repertoires in COVID-19. In the study overall: Samples came from the United States, Italy and Spain, spanning acute and convalescent COVID-19.

The CDR3 loop spans 13 amino acids. Trimming removed 6 bases at V and 3 bases at J, with 12 bases between. Germline CDR1 is KGHSH and CDR2 is LQKENI. The receptor comes from a woman in her forties or fifties who had been exposed to COVID-19. The V and J genes are TRBV18 and TRBJ2-7; the D gene is possibly TRBD1 (6 bases). Source material: PBMCs or T cells enriched from blood (not recorded which). This CDR3 reads CASSPPGDYEQYF. DNA for the CDR3: TGTGCCAGCTCGCCGCCAGGGGACTACGAGCAGTACTTC.